These T cell receptor beta chains were read from a single sample in a study of T cells during gluten challenge in celiac disease. TCRdb processed the single-cell sequencing reads anew with MiXCR; each CDR3 protein has one entry. This sample contains about 44 distinct CDR3 sequences. Source: gluten-specific CD4+ T cells sorted from the duodenum using tetramers, taken at baseline or on day 14 of gluten challenge (not recorded which). These receptors were collected from a female donor with celiac disease. The CDR3 runs from the conserved cysteine through the conserved F or W. A D gene is named only where the DNA matches it firmly. Where a row states a size, it is once, few, many or the class of an expanded clone; other rows omit it.

j_call v_call clone_size d_call cdr3_aa cdr3_nt
TRBJ2-7 TRBV4-2 NA NA CASSPYRGGEQYF TGTGCCAGCAGCCCCTACAGGGGAGGGGAGCAGTACTTC
TRBJ2-1 TRBV7-2 NA NA CASSSTGNLEQFF TGTGCCAGCAGCTCTACAGGTAACCTTGAGCAGTTCTTC
TRBJ2-4 TRBV5-1 NA NA CASSFGGYGDIQYF TGCGCCAGCAGCTTCGGAGGATATGGGGACATTCAGTACTTC
TRBJ2-1 TRBV4-3 NA TRBD2 CASSHLLAGDYNEQFF TGCGCCAGCAGCCACCTACTAGCGGGGGACTACAATGAGCAGTTCTTC
TRBJ2-1 TRBV7-3 NA NA CASSFGGADYNEQFF TGTGCCAGCAGCTTTGGGGGGGCGGACTACAATGAGCAGTTCTTC
TRBJ1-2 TRBV7-2 few NA CASSLTQGAGYTF TGTGCCAGCAGCTTAACGCAGGGCGCTGGCTACACCTTC
TRBJ1-2 TRBV24-1 NA NA CATSDFQLNYGYTF TGTGCCACCAGTGATTTTCAGCTTAACTATGGCTACACCTTC
TRBJ2-3 TRBV6-5 NA TRBD2 CASSYLAGGRTDTQYF TGTGCCAGCAGTTATTTAGCGGGGGGCCGGACAGATACGCAGTATTTT
TRBJ2-5 TRBV7-6 NA NA CASSLGFAQETQYF TGTGCCAGCAGCTTAGGGTTCGCCCAAGAGACCCAGTACTTC
TRBJ2-1 TRBV4-2 NA TRBD2 CASSQAGLGGNYNEQFF TGTGCCAGCAGCCAAGCTGGCTTGGGGGGGAATTACAATGAGCAGTTCTTC
TRBJ2-5 TRBV7-2 NA NA CASSLVSHRGETQYF TGTGCCAGCAGCTTAGTATCCCACCGGGGGGAGACCCAGTACTTC
TRBJ1-1 TRBV20-1 NA NA CSAKSGNTEAFF TGCAGTGCCAAATCCGGGAACACTGAAGCTTTCTTT
TRBJ2-7 TRBV19 once NA CASSNSWGEQYF TGTGCCAGTAGCAACAGCTGGGGGGAGCAGTACTTC
TRBJ2-2 TRBV30 NA NA CAWSRTGWDTGELFF TGTGCCTGGAGTAGGACGGGATGGGACACCGGGGAGCTGTTTTTT
TRBJ2-7 TRBV5-1 NA NA CASSLGTGAYEQYF TGCGCCAGCAGCTTGGGTACAGGCGCCTACGAGCAGTACTTC
TRBJ2-6 TRBV19 NA NA CASSIYELGAAGANVLTF TGTGCCAGTAGTATATATGAGCTGGGGGCGGCTGGGGCCAACGTCCTGACTTTC